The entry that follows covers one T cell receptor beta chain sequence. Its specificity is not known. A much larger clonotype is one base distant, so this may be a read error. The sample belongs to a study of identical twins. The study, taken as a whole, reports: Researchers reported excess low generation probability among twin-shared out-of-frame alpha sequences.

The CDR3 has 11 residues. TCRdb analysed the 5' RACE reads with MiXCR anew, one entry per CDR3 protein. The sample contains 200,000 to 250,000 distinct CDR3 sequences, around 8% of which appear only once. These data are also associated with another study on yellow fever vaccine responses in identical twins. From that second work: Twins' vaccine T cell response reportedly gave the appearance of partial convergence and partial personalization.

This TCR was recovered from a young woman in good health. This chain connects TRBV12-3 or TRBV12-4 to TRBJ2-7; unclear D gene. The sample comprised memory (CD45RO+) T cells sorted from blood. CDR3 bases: TGTGCCACCAGTTTAGGAGAAGAGCAGTACTTC. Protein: CATSLGEEQYF.